Shown below are 8 T cell receptor beta chains from a single sample sequenced in a study of CD8 T cells in ankylosing spondylitis. TCRdb fed the 5' RACE reads into MiXCR, producing one record per CDR3 protein. The sample lists about 90,000 distinct CDR3 sequences, about 27% occurring once. Sequencing input: blood, either unsorted or a sorted T cell fraction (not recorded which). The receptors derive from a male donor with ankylosing spondylitis or in good health (not recorded which).

A remark on this clonotype: Since the CDR3 does not end with the conserved phenylalanine or tryptophan, this likely comes from a read error. The CDR3 protein is CASRVRRTAAYEQYL. The CDR3 DNA is TGTGCCAGCAGAGTAAGGCGGACAGCCGCCTACGAGCAGTACTTG. The chain recombines TRBV2 with TRBJ2-7, with D possibly TRBD1 on 6 matching bases. The CDR3 is made up of 15 amino acids. Germline V gene data show CDR1 as SNHLY and CDR2 as FYNNEI. Trimming removed 6 bases from V and 2 bases from J, with 17 bases in between.

The V and J genes are TRBV5-1 and TRBJ1-1; 11 bases line up with TRBD1. CDR1 is SGHRS, CDR2 YFSETQ, per germline. The trim removed 4 bases at V and 3 bases at J, leaving 2 bases unmatched. The CDR3 runs to 14 residues. The CDR3 DNA reads TGCGCCAGCAGCCGGGGACAGGGGGACACTGAAGCTTTCTTT. This sequence encodes CASSRGQGDTEAFF.

This rearrangement joins TRBV7-9 to TRBJ1-2; TRBD1 aligns across 7 bases. Germline V gene data show CDR1 as SEHNR and CDR2 as FQNEAQ (reference sequence). J was trimmed by 7 bases and V by 5 bases; bases with no gene match: 10. CDR3 length: 14 residues. The CDR3, as DNA: TGTGCCAGCAGCCCACCCGACAGGGTTGGTGGCTACACCTTC. Translated, it gives CASSPPDRVGGYTF.

The chain joins TRBV18 to TRBJ1-1; the match to TRBD1 covers 9 bases. V trimming: 3 bases; J trimming: 0 bases; junction bases outside the gene matches: 5. Germline CDR1 reads KGHSH; CDR2 reads LQKENI. The CDR3 runs 16 residues. The CDR3 nucleotides are TGTGCCAGCTCACCGAGACAGGGGGAGATGAACACTGAAGCTTTCTTT. Protein: CASSPRQGEMNTEAFF.

This clonotype was seen more than once but under ten times. The chain uses TRBV5-5 and TRBJ2-2; TRBD2 is a possible D gene (6 bases). V lost 4 bases to trimming and J lost 6 bases, with 19 bases between them. The CDR3 extends over 16 amino acids. Looked up from germline, CDR1 is SGHKS and CDR2 is YYEKEE (reference sequence). CDR3 nucleotides: TGTGCCAGCAGCACGCCGGAGACTAGGTCGTCCGGGGAGCTGTTTTTT. It yields the protein CASSTPETRSSGELFF.

This clonotype was observed a few times. The chain is built from TRBV20-1 and TRBJ1-5; D not resolved. This CDR3 spans 13 amino acids. V was cut by 6 bases and J by 2 bases, with 11 bases left in between. CDR1 is DFQATT and CDR2 is SNEGSKA in the germline V gene (reference sequence). This CDR3 is CSAMTRGNQPQHF. CDR3 DNA: TGCAGTGCGATGACAAGAGGCAATCAGCCCCAGCATTTT.

This clonotype was seen only a few times. V usage is TRBV7-8 and J usage is TRBJ2-7, with D possibly matching TRBD1 (5 bases). This CDR3 comprises 15 residues. The germline V and J ends were trimmed by 3 bases and 0 bases, with 12 bases remaining between them. CDR1 and CDR2 (germline): SGHVS, FQNEAQ. The CDR3, as DNA: TGTGCCAGCAGCTTCGCCACAGGACCCTCCTACGAGCAGTACGTC. It codes for CASSFATGPSYEQYV.

The V gene is TRBV19, the J gene TRBJ1-4; the D gene is possibly TRBD1 (5 bases). V shed 9 bases and J shed 0 bases, with 14 bases lying between them. The germline gives CDR1 LNHDA, CDR2 SQIVND (reference sequence). CDR3 length: 15 residues. CDR3: CASRVDSTTNEKLFF. CDR3 DNA sequence: TGTGCCAGCCGAGTCGACAGTACAACTAATGAAAAACTGTTTTTT.